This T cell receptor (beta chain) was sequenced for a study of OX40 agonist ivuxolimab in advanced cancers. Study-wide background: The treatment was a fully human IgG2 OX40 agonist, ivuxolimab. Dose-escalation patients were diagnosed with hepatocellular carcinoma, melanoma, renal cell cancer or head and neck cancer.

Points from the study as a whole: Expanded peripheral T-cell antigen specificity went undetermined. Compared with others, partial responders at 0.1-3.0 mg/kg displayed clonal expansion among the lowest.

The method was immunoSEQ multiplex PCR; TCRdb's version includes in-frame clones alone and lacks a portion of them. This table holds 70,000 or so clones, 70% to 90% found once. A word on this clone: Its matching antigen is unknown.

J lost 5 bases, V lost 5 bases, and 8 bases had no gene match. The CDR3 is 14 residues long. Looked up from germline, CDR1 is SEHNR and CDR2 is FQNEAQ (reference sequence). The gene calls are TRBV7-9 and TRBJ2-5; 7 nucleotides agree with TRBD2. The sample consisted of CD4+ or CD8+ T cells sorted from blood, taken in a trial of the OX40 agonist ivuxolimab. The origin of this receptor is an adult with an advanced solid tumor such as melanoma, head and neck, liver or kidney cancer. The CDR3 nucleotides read TGTGCCAGCAGCGGTGGGACTAAGGGGGAGACCCAGTACTTC. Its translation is CASSGGTKGETQYF.